Below are 2 T cell receptor beta chains sequenced from a single sample in a study of T cell changes during pregnancy in multiple sclerosis. Libraries were prepared by immunoSEQ multiplex PCR; TCRdb keeps only in-frame clonotypes and omits some of them. The table lists around 48,000 clones, under 95% of them singletons, with approximately 3% in the top ten. The source was CD8+ T cells from peripheral blood mononuclear cells, collected before pregnancy. The origin of the receptors is a female donor with multiple sclerosis, enrolled in a pregnancy study.

The CDR3 loop reads CSVGWETEAFF. The CDR3 coding sequence is TGCAGCGTTGGCTGGGAGACTGAAGCTTTCTTT. The rearrangement uses TRBV29-1 and TRBJ1-1, with D uncertain. CDR1 is SQVTM and CDR2 is ANQGSEA in the germline V gene. Trimming left V 4 bases short and J 5 bases short, with 8 bases between. This CDR3 has 11 amino acids.

As DNA, the CDR3 is TGTGCCAGCAGCCAGGGGGCTGAGCTGTTTTTT. It encodes CASSQGAELFF. The rearrangement uses TRBV6-4 and TRBJ2-2; TRBD1 matches 8 bases. CDR1 is MRHNA, CDR2 SNTAGT, per germline. CDR3 length: 11 residues. Unmatched junction bases numbered 2, after V lost 6 bases and J lost 11 bases.